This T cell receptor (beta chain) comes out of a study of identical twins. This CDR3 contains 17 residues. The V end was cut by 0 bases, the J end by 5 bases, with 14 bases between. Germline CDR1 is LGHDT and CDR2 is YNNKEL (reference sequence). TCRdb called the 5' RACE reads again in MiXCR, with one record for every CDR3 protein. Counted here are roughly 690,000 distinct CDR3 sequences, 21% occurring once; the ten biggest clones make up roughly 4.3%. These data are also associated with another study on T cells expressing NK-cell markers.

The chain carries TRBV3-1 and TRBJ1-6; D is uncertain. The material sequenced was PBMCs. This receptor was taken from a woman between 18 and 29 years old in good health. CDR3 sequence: CASSQDRRIPHNSPLHF. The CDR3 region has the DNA TGTGCCAGCAGCCAAGATCGCCGGATACCTCATAATTCACCCCTCCACTTT. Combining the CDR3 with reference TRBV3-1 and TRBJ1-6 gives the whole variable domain DTAVSQTPKYLVTQMGNDKSIKCEQNLGHDTMYWYKQDSKKFLKIMFSYNNKELIINETVPNRFSPKSPDKAHLNLHINSLELGDSAVYFCASSQDRRIPHNSPLHFGNGTRLTVT.